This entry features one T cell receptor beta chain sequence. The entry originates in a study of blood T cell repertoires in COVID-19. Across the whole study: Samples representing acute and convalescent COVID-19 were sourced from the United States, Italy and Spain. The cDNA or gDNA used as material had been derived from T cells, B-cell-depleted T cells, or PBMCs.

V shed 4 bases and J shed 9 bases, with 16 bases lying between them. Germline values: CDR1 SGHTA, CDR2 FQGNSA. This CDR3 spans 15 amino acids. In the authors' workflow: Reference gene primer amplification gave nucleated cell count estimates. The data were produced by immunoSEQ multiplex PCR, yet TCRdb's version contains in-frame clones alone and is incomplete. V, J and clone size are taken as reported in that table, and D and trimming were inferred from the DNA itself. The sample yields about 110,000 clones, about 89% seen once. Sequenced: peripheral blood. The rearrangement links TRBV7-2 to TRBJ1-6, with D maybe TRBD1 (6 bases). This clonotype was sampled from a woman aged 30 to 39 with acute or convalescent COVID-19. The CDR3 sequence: CASSSLEGGGSPLHF. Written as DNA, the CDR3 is TGTGCCAGCAGCTCCCTAGAGGGAGGGGGTTCACCCCTCCACTTT.